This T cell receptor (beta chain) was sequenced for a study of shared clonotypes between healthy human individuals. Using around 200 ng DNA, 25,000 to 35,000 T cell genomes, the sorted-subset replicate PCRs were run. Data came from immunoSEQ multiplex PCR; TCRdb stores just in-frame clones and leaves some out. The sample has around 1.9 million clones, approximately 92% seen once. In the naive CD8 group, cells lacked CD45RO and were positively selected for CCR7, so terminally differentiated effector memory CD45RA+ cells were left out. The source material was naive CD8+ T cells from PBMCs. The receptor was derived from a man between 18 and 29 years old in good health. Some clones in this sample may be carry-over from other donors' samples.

The CDR3 DNA follows: TGTGCCAGTGGGCGGGCGGAGAGCTCCTACGAGCAGTACTTC. Protein: CASGRAESSYEQYF. The chain is built from TRBV19 and TRBJ2-7, with a weak D call TRBD2 (5 bases). Trimming pared 8 bases from V and 0 bases from J, leaving 14 bases between. Germline V gene sequence: CDR1 LNHDA, CDR2 SQIVND (reference sequence). The CDR3 consists of 14 residues.